This T cell receptor (beta chain) was sequenced during a study of blood T cells in healthy people across ages. Study as a whole: About one barcoded beta molecule was captured per two T cells (by template switching). Broader study findings: The study could not conclusively compare naive and antigen-experienced cells, given its unsorted PBMCs.

This CDR3 spans 14 amino acids. After removal of 7 bases from V and 0 bases from J, the junction contained 5 bases not matched to a gene. Per germline, CDR1 DFQATT and CDR2 SNEGSKA (reference sequence). This clonotype was counted only a few times. Its cognate antigen is unknown. The second PCR ran roughly 7 to 12 cycles with a sample-barcoded 5' primer and J-beta primers. Using its own MiXCR run on the 5' RACE reads, TCRdb lists one record per CDR3 protein. The repertoire has more than 650,000 distinct CDR3 sequences, under 30% of them found once; the top ten carry 3%. The donors, all healthy, were Caucasians living in Russia, aged roughly 6 to 100. Another study also made use of these data, one on T cells of mothers and their children. That work contributes: A few healthy Caucasian mothers gave samples, and so did their six children.

The source of this sequence is a boy aged 5-17 years in good health. The sequenced sample was blood. The chain recombines TRBV20-1 with TRBJ1-5; 8 positions agree with TRBD1. The CDR3 DNA follows: TGCAGTGTATTACAGGGGGATAGCAATCAGCCCCAGCATTTT. Translating gives CSVLQGDSNQPQHF.